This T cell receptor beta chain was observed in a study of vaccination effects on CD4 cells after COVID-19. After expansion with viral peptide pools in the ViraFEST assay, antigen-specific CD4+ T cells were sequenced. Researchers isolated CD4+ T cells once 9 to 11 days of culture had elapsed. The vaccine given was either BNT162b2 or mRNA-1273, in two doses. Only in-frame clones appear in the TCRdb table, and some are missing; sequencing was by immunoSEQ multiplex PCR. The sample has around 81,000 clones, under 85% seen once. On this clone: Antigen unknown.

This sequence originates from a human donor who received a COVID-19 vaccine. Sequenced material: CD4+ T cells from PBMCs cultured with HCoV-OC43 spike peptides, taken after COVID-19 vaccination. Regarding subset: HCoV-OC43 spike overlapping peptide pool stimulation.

CDR3 residues: CASSSNSGGGGYTF. CDR3 coding DNA: TGCGCCAGCAGCTCCAATTCAGGGGGAGGTGGCTACACCTTC. The chain combines TRBV5-1 with TRBJ1-2, with TRBD1 matching 7 bases. Germline values: CDR1 SGHRS, CDR2 YFSETQ. The length of the CDR3 is 14 residues. Germline trimming cut 3 bases from V and 7 bases from J; bases unmatched to any gene: 9.